These T cell receptor beta chains were read from a single sample in a study of vaccination effects on CD4 cells after COVID-19. Their antigen targets remain unknown. Using immunoSEQ multiplex PCR, the repertoire was profiled, and TCRdb retains in-frame clones only, with some absent. The sample carries 70,000 or so clones, over 65% recorded once. The sample in question was CD4+ T cells from PBMCs cultured with HIV peptides, obtained before COVID-19 vaccination. All receptors derive from a human donor who had a prior SARS-CoV-2 infection. The conserved cysteine and the conserved F or W are not part of the CDR3 here.

TRBV19,TRBJ2-7,ASRSPEFIYEQY
TRBV5-1,TRBJ2-5,ASRRTIQETQY
TRBV5-1,TRBJ2-3,ASSFRGGGTDTQY
TRBV14,TRBJ2-2,ASSLDRGRLLFTGELF
TRBV18,TRBJ2-2,ASSPSSGTDTGELF
TRBV2,TRBJ1-2,ASSGGAGGYT
TRBV27,TRBJ1-5,ASSGDRPYQPQH
TRBV2,TRBJ1-1,ASSELTMNTEAF
TRBV7-3,TRBJ2-1,ASSRSGGGSYNEQF
TRBV7-2,TRBJ1-1,ASSPLARGDTEAF
TRBV19,TRBJ1-1,ASRHLGEGQGRHTEAF
TRBV6-6,TRBJ1-2,ASSGQGFYGYT
TRBV15,TRBJ2-1,ATSRATGTLYNEQF
TRBV15,TRBJ2-2,ATSRGTGSSPGELF
TRBV6-6,TRBJ2-1,ASNEPGSGTNEQF
TRBV18,TRBJ1-6,ASSPFGNSPLH
TRBV21-1,TRBJ1-4,ASSKAWRDVVLGEKLF
TRBV15,TRBJ1-1,ATSRDKGHTEAF
TRBV7-8,TRBJ2-5,ASRPLSLATKGETQY
TRBV7-9,TRBJ2-3,ASSLNPGQGTTDTQY
TRBV2,TRBJ1-5,ASSEARGRRGFSNQPQH
TRBV28,TRBJ1-1,AIGQGVPGTEAF
TRBV3-1/TRBV3-2,TRBJ1-2,ASSQWDRSSPFYGYT
TRBV19,TRBJ1-3,ASSPGAGNTIY
TRBV7-3,TRBJ1-1,ASSRDRGTEAF
TRBV29-1,TRBJ2-3,SVEGLAADTQY
TRBV7-2,TRBJ1-1,ASSIGGGLDTEAF
TRBV2,TRBJ1-1,ASIAGGTEAF
TRBV6-5,TRBJ2-1,ASSYWESGEQF
TRBV5-1,TRBJ2-7,ASSLSGTRIYEQY
TRBV5-1,TRBJ1-2,ASSFTRNYGYT
TRBV11-2,TRBJ2-7,ASSLDRSGGLQQY
TRBV5-8,TRBJ1-1,ASSFGEGTEAF
TRBV12-3/TRBV12-4,TRBJ1-2,ASSLGGLRGYT
TRBV3-1/TRBV3-2,TRBJ2-3,ASSQANTQY
TRBV6-1,TRBJ1-5,ASSEAPRGWQPQH
TRBV27,TRBJ2-7,ASSTGLLSGYEQY
TRBV5-5,TRBJ1-2,ASSLVGALGGYT
TRBV7-9,TRBJ1-2,ASSLGQGFGYT
TRBV11-2,TRBJ1-2,ASSSWGGQGGTNYGYT
TRBV19,TRBJ2-1,ASSLTPTGSSYNEQF
TRBV9,TRBJ2-7,ASSVGAGTPHEQY
TRBV9,TRBJ2-3,ASSVAKDTQY
TRBV30,TRBJ1-2,AWSTRRGNYGYT
TRBV5-4,TRBJ1-1,ASRRDKNTEAF
TRBV5-1,TRBJ2-7,ASSFNRGPTYEQY
TRBV5-8,TRBJ1-2,ASSRQGFWYGYT
TRBV5-1,TRBJ1-4,ASSPRPQRSNEKLF
TRBV7-9,TRBJ1-1,ASSFADTEAF
TRBV7-9,TRBJ2-2,ASSAPNTGELF
TRBV5-6,TRBJ1-3,ASSRDLGNTIY
TRBV4-1,TRBJ2-3,ASSQRLGSTDTQY
TRBV20-1,TRBJ2-7,SASLGTEGDEQY
TRBV19,TRBJ2-1,ASSIGLAGNNEQF
TRBV2,TRBJ2-5,ASSDPGGEETQY
TRBV25-1,TRBJ2-7,ASRGTGGWGEQY
TRBV18,TRBJ1-1,ASSPSEGVRNTEAF
TRBV18,TRBJ1-2,ASSPAKEAYGYT
TRBV4-3,TRBJ2-3,ASSQDGGRADTQY
TRBV9,TRBJ2-3,ASSATSGSTDTQY